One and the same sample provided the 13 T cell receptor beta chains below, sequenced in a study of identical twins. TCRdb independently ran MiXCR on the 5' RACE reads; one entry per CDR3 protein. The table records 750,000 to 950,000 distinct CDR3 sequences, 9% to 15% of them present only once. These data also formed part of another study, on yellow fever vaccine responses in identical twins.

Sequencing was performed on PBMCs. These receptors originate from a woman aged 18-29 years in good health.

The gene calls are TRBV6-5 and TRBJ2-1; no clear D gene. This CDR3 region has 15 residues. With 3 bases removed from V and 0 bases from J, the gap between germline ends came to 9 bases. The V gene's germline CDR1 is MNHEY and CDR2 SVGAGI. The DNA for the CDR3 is TGTGCCAGCAGTTATCTCGCCTCCTCCTACAATGAGCAGTTCTTC. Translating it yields CASSYLASSYNEQFF.

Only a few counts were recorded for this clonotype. CDR3 DNA: TGCAGCGTTGAAGACTCCACCGGGGAGCTGTTTTTT. This codes for CSVEDSTGELFF. The chain uses TRBV29-1 and TRBJ2-2; unclear D gene. The CDR3 sequence is 12 residues long. V was clipped by 0 bases and J by 4 bases, with 3 bases between them. Germline CDR1 reads SQVTM; CDR2 reads ANQGSEA.

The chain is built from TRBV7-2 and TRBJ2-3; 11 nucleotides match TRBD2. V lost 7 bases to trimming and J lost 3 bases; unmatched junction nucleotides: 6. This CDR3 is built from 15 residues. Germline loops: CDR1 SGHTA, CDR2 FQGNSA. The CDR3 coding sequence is TGTGCCAGCAACATAGCGGGAGGGTTTACAGATACGCAGTATTTT. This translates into CASNIAGGFTDTQYF.

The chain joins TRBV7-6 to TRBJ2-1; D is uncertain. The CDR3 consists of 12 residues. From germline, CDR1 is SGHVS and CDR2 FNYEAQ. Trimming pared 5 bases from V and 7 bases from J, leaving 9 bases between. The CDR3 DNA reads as TGTGCCAGCAGCCCAATCGCAAATGAGCAGTTCTTC. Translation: CASSPIANEQFF.

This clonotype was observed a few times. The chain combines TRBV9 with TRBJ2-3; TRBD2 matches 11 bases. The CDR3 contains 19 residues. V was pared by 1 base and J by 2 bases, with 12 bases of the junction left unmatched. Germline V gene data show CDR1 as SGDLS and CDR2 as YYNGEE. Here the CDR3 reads CASSVSSSGGLSLTDTQYF. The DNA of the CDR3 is TGTGCCAGCAGCGTATCGTCTAGCGGGGGGCTATCACTCACAGATACGCAGTATTTT.

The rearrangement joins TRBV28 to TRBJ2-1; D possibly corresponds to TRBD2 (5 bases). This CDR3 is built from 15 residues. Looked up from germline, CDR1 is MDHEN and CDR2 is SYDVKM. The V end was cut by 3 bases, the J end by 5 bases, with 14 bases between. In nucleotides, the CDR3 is TGTGCCAGCAGTTTGGAGAGGGCCGGGAACAATGAGCAGTTCTTC. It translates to CASSLERAGNNEQFF.

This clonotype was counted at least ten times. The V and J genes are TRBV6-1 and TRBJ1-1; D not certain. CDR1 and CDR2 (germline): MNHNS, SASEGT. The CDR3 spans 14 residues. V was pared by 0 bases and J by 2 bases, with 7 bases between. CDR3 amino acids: CASSEARSNTEAFF. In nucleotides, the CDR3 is TGTGCCAGCAGTGAAGCGCGGAGTAACACTGAAGCTTTCTTT.

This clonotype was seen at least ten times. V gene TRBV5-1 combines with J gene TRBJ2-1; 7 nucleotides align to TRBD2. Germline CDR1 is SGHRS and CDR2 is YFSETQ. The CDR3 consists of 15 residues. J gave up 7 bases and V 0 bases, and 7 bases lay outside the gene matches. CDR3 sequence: CASSLGGSEGNEQFF. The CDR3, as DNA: TGCGCCAGCAGCTTGGGCGGGAGTGAAGGTAATGAGCAGTTCTTC.

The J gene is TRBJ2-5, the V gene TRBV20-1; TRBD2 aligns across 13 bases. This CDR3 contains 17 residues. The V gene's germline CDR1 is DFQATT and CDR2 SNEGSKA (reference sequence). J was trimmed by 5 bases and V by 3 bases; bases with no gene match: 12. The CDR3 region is CSARAGTSGTPGETQYF. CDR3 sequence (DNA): TGCAGTGCTAGGGCCGGGACTAGCGGGACCCCGGGGGAGACCCAGTACTTC.

The CDR3 DNA follows: TGTGCCAGCAGCTTAATGTTCTCCGGCGAGCAGTACTTC. This sequence encodes CASSLMFSGEQYF. This chain connects TRBV11-1 to TRBJ2-7; D uncertain. Trimming pared 2 bases from V and 6 bases from J, leaving 11 bases between. Germline loops: CDR1 SGHAT, CDR2 FQDESV (reference sequence). The CDR3 is 13 residues long.

CDR3 residues: CASSSTAGGTGELFF. DNA of the CDR3: TGTGCCAGCAGTTCCACGGCGGGAGGGACCGGGGAGCTGTTTTTT. This chain links TRBV28 with TRBJ2-2; 9 positions match TRBD2. CDR1 and CDR2 (germline): MDHEN, SYDVKM. This CDR3 contains 15 residues. V gave up 4 bases and J gave up 5 bases; unmatched junction bases: 5.

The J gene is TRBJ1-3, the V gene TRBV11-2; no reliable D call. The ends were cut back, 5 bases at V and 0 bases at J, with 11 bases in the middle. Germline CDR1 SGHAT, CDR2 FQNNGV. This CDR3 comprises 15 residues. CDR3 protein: CASSPTRVSGNTIYF. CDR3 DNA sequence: TGTGCCAGCAGCCCAACAAGGGTCTCTGGAAACACCATATATTTT.

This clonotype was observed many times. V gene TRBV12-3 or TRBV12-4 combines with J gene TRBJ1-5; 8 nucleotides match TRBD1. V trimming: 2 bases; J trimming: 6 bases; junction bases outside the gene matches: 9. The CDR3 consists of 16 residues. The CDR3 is CASSLTPGGAGQPQHF. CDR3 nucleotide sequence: TGTGCCAGCAGTTTAACCCCAGGGGGCGCGGGTCAGCCCCAGCATTTT.